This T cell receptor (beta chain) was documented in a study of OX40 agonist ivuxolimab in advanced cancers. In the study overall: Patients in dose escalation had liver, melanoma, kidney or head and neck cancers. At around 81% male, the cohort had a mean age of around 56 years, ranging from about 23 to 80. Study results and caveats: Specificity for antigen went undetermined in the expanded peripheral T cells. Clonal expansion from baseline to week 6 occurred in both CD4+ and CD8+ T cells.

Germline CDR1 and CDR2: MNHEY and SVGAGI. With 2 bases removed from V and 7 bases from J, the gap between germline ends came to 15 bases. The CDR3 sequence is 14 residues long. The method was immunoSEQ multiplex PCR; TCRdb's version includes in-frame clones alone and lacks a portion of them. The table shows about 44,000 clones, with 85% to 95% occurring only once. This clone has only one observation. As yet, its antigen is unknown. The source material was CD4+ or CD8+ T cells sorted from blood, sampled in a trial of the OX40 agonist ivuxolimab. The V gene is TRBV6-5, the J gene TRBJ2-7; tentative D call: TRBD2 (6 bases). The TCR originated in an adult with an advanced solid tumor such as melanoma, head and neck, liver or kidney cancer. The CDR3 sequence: CASSYAEGLGEQYF. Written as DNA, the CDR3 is TGTGCCAGCAGTTACGCGGAGGGCCTGGGAGAGCAGTACTTC.